This T cell receptor beta chain was recovered during a study of blood T cells in healthy people across ages. Looking at the study overall: Capture by template switching was about one barcoded beta molecule per two T cells. Study-level findings and limits: While age rose, TCR beta diversity per million T cells dropped in a roughly linear way.

This clonotype has only a few counts. Its antigen is unidentified. The authors ran a second PCR of roughly 6 to 11 cycles using a sample-barcoded 5' primer and a J-beta primer mix. Every molecule of cDNA carried a tag from a template-switch adaptor with 12 random nucleotides. Sequencing recovered at least 2.5 million CDR3-containing paired-end reads from each sample. One entry per CDR3 protein results from TCRdb running MiXCR on the 5' RACE reads. In the table there are 1.5 million to 1.9 million distinct CDR3 sequences, 35% to 45% of which are singletons. The clonotype originates from a woman aged 18-29 years in good health. Sequences were obtained from blood.

CDR3 bases: TGTGCCAGCAGTAAAGTGGACAGCAACTATGGCTACACCTTC. Translated, it gives CASSKVDSNYGYTF. The gene calls are TRBV25-1 and TRBJ1-2, with a possible D match to TRBD1 (6 bases). The germline V gene has CDR1 MGHDK and CDR2 SYGVNS. With 5 bases removed from V and 2 bases from J, the gap between germline ends came to 12 bases. This CDR3 region has 14 residues.